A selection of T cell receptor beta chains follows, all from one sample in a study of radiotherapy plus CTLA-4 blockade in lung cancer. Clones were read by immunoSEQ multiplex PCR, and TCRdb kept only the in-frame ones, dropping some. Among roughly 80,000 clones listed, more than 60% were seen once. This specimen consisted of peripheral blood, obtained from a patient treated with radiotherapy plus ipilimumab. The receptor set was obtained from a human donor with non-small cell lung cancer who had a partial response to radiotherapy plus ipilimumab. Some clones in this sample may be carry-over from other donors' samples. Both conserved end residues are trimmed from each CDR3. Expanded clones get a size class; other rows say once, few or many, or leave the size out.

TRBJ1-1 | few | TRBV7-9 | ASSFLGTHEAF
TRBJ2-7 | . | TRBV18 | ASSQNPGTGVGYEQY
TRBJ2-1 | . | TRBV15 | ATSLRRGPYNEQF
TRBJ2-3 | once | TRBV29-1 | SVDRRSGGAHISTDTQY
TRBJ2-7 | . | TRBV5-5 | ASSLGPGTGEQY
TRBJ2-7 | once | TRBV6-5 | ASREGWAPYEQY
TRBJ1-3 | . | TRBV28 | ASRPTGSGNTIY
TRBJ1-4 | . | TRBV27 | ASSWDRGNGKLF
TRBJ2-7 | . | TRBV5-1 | ASSGGLAGDYEQY
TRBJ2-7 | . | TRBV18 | ASSPFTGLRVEQY
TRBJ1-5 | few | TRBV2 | ASSAQGDNQPQH
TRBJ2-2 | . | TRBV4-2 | ASSPNRGNTGELF
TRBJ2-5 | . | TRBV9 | ASSQGERGGGLGETQY
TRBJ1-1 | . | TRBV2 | ASSAGGPNTEAF
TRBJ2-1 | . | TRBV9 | ASSPFSGKTSYNEQF
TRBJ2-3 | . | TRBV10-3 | AIGGGDGVTQY
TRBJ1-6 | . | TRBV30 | AWKGTGNSPLH
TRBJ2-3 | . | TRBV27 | ASSPRTALGTQY
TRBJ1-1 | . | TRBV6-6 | ASSYSRRDTEAF
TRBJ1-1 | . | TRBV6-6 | ASSSTGGRMTEAF
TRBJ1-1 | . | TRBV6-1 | ASSPMGSTEAF
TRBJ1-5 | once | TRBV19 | ASSIEGSGRTINQPQH
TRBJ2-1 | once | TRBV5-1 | ASSLGTGFLNEQF
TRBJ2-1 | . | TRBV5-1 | ASSLNPSTYNEQF
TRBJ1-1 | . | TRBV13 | ASSLGLGEAF
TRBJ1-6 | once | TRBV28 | ASSLGDRQAMAH
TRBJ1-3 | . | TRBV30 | AWSAGTLGGNTIY
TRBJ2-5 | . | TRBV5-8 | ASSLGTGVYIQETQY
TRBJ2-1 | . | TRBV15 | ATSRKQGAGVDSYNEQF
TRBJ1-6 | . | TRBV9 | ASSVGRVYNSPLH
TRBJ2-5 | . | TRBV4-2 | ASSQGQSQETQY
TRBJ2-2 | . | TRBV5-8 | ASSSAGRGGTGELF
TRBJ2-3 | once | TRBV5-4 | ASSWGTSAVTQY
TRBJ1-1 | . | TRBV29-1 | SVGFRNTEAF
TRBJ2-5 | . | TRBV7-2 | ASSLGMTSGMGETQY
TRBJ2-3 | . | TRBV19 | ASSTTGVDTQY
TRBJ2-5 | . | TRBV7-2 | ASSSQPAGSPAETQY
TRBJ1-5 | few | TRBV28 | ALGGSNQPQH
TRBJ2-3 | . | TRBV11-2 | ASSLDGASGSRGADTQY
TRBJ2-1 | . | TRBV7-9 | ASSRLGSYNEQF
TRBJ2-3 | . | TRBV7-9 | ASSTRTASGRARTDTQY
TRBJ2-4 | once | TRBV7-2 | ASSFGTSGGLAKNIQY
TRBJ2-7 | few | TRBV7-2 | ASSRDRGGEQY
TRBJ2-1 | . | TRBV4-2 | ASSPTSGGSSYNEQF
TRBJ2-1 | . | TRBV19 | ASSIFPGQTYNEQF
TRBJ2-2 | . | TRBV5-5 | ASSLRGGQGTGELF
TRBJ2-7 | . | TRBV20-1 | SPLRGEQY